This record looks at one T cell receptor (beta chain) sequence and its context. Its antigen is as yet unknown. Data came from immunoSEQ multiplex PCR; TCRdb stores just in-frame clones and leaves some out. Of 9,000 to 10,000 clones listed, 64% are singletons. This record comes from a study of neoadjuvant anti-PD-1 for oral cavity cancer. Turning to the study itself: Non-progressing patients received a fourth nivolumab dose near day 43, then surgery on days 50-56.

V lost 0 bases and J lost 9, with 16 bases in between. The CDR3 consists of 15 residues. CDR1 and CDR2 from the germline V gene are SGHNT and YYREEE (reference sequence). The study's findings and limits: Post-nivolumab, blood T cell clonality was significantly elevated in non-responders.

Time point defined: after neoadjuvant nivolumab, at surgical resection. The patients had HPV-negative, locally advanced oral cavity squamous cell carcinoma. Sequencing was performed on PBMCs, taken after nivolumab (anti-PD-1) treatment. This receptor was taken from a person aged 40 to 85 with oral cavity squamous cell carcinoma. The rearrangement links TRBV5-4 to TRBJ2-1; possible D gene TRBD2, 7 bases. CDR3 nucleotides: TGTGCCAGCAGCTTGGAGGGGGGAGGGCCCCGTGAGCAGTTCTTC. Translation: CASSLEGGGPREQFF.